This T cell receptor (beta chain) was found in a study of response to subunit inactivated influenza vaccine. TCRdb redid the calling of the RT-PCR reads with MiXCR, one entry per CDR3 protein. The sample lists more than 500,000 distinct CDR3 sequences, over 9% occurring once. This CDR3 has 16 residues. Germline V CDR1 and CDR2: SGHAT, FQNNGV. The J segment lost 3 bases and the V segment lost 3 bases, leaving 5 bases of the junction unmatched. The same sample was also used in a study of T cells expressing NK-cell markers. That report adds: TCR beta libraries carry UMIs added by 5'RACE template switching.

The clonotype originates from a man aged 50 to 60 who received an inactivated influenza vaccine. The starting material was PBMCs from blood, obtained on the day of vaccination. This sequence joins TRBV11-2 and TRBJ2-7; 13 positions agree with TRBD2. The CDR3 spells CASSFQLAGGIYEQYF. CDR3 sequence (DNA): TGTGCCAGCAGCTTCCAACTAGCGGGGGGGATCTACGAGCAGTACTTC. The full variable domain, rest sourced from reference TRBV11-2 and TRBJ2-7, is EAGVAQSPRYKIIEKRQSVAFWCNPISGHATLYWYQQILGQGPKLLIQFQNNGVVDDSQLPKDRFSAERLKGVDSTLKIQPAKLEDSAVYLCASSFQLAGGIYEQYFGPGTRLTVT.